This TCR beta chain was found in a study of monozygotic twins with inflammatory bowel disease. Study observations and caveats: Patient repertoire variability may have increased through differing immunosuppressive treatments.

Whole-blood total RNA was extracted without T cell sorting. Germline assignment: CDR1 WSHSY and CDR2 SAAADI. This CDR3 has 11 amino acids. Notes on this clonotype: No antigen is known for it.

Both TCRalpha and TCRbeta cDNA were subjected to two nested PCRs lasting approximately 16 and 10 cycles. TCRdb re-called the 5' RACE reads and catalogs CDR3 proteins one per entry, DNA excluded. The sample has hundreds of thousands of distinct CDR3 sequences. Sequencing was done on a sample of blood. The genes are TRBV10-2 and TRBJ2-7; TCRdb names TRBD1, which stays unverified in the absence of DNA. This clonotype was sampled from a human donor with ulcerative colitis or Crohn's disease, or a healthy co-twin of an affected twin (not recorded which). CDR3 sequence: CASTDSYEQYF.